These T cell receptor beta chains were read from a single sample in a study of CD4 and CD8 cells across lung adenocarcinoma regions. TCRdb itself ran the PCR reads through MiXCR, one entry per CDR3 protein. The table lists 20,000 to 25,000 distinct CDR3 sequences, approximately 49% of them singletons. The sample comprised CD8+ T cells from the center of a lung tumor. The receptor set was obtained from a female donor with lung adenocarcinoma. The CD4 and CD8 labels of this study may be unreliable. The CDR3 runs from the conserved cysteine through the conserved F or W. Fields, in order: D gene, V gene, clone size, J gene, CDR3 DNA, CDR3 protein. D genes are given only for firm matches. The size entry is marked missing in some rows and otherwise reads once, few, many or a size class.

d_call: .; v_call: TRBV6-1; clone_size: few; j_call: TRBJ2-5; cdr3_nt: TGTGCCAGCAGTAAGAGAGGGCGGGAGACCCAGTACTTC; cdr3_aa: CASSKRGRETQYF
d_call: .; v_call: TRBV23-1; clone_size: .; j_call: TRBJ2-7; cdr3_nt: TGCGCCAGCACCCCTAGGGCGGGCTACGAGCAGTACTTC; cdr3_aa: CASTPRAGYEQYF
d_call: .; v_call: TRBV6-1; clone_size: .; j_call: TRBJ2-3; cdr3_nt: TGTGCCAGCCGCGACAGCCGGGGCCAAGAGACCCAGTATTTT; cdr3_aa: CASRDSRGQETQYF
d_call: TRBD2; v_call: TRBV6-1; clone_size: medium-sized; j_call: TRBJ2-2; cdr3_nt: TGTGCCAGCAACCCTTGGGCGGGAGGGACCGGGGAGCTGTTTTTT; cdr3_aa: CASNPWAGGTGELFF
d_call: .; v_call: TRBV6-1; clone_size: few; j_call: TRBJ1-5; cdr3_nt: TGTGCCAGCAGTGAAAGCGTCGATAATAGCAATCAGCCCCAGCATTTT; cdr3_aa: CASSESVDNSNQPQHF
d_call: TRBD1; v_call: TRBV7-9; clone_size: .; j_call: TRBJ2-5; cdr3_nt: TGTGCCAGCAGCACGGGACAGCCACAAGAGACCCAGTACTTC; cdr3_aa: CASSTGQPQETQYF
d_call: .; v_call: TRBV10-2; clone_size: .; j_call: TRBJ1-1; cdr3_nt: TGCGCCAGCACACACGCCAACACTGAAGCTTTCTTT; cdr3_aa: CASTHANTEAFF
d_call: TRBD1; v_call: TRBV6-5; clone_size: once; j_call: TRBJ2-2; cdr3_nt: TGTGCCAGCATTATCCGGGACAGGGGCACCGGGGAGCTGTTTTTT; cdr3_aa: CASIIRDRGTGELFF
d_call: .; v_call: TRBV25-1; clone_size: few; j_call: TRBJ2-5; cdr3_nt: TGTGCCAGCAGTGAACCCAACGCACCCCAATTCTTC; cdr3_aa: CASSEPNAPQFF
d_call: .; v_call: TRBV7-6; clone_size: .; j_call: TRBJ2-1; cdr3_nt: TGTGCCAGCAGCTTAGCCGCGGGTGAGCAGTTCTTC; cdr3_aa: CASSLAAGEQFF
d_call: TRBD1; v_call: TRBV6-1; clone_size: .; j_call: TRBJ2-1; cdr3_nt: TGTGCCAGCAGTGAAGCCCCCGGTGCGGGACAGGGGGATGGAAACAATGAGCAGTTCTTC; cdr3_aa: CASSEAPGAGQGDGNNEQFF
d_call: TRBD2; v_call: TRBV12-3/TRBV12-4; clone_size: .; j_call: TRBJ2-1; cdr3_nt: TGTGCCAGCAGCCCGACTAGCGGGGGTTACAATGAGCAGTTCTTC; cdr3_aa: CASSPTSGGYNEQFF
d_call: .; v_call: TRBV10-1; clone_size: once; j_call: TRBJ2-7; cdr3_nt: TGCGCGGGCAGCGAGGGCCGAGACACAGAGACGCAGTACTTC; cdr3_aa: CAGSEGRDTETQYF
d_call: TRBD1; v_call: TRBV6-1; clone_size: many; j_call: TRBJ1-6; cdr3_nt: TGTGCCACCCAGGGGGTTTCCTATAATTCACCCCTCCACTTT; cdr3_aa: CATQGVSYNSPLHF
d_call: .; v_call: TRBV6-1; clone_size: once; j_call: TRBJ2-4; cdr3_nt: TGTGCCAGCAGTGATCGGCTGTGTTCCAAAGACACGCAGTACTTC; cdr3_aa: CASSDRLCSKDTQYF
d_call: .; v_call: TRBV27; clone_size: .; j_call: TRBJ2-5; cdr3_nt: TGTGGGAGCGGAGGCCGTGTAGAAGACACTCAGTACTTC; cdr3_aa: CGSGGRVEDTQYF
d_call: TRBD2; v_call: TRBV28; clone_size: .; j_call: TRBJ2-5; cdr3_nt: TGTGCCAGCAGTTTCCTACTAGCGGGAGGTGGAGAGACCCAGTACTTC; cdr3_aa: CASSFLLAGGGETQYF
d_call: .; v_call: TRBV10-1; clone_size: .; j_call: TRBJ2-4; cdr3_nt: TGCGCCAGCAGTGGACAGTGGGACTCAGATACTCAGTACTTC; cdr3_aa: CASSGQWDSDTQYF
d_call: .; v_call: TRBV4-1; clone_size: few; j_call: TRBJ2-5; cdr3_nt: TGCGCCAGCAGCCAACCCCTTCTCGATGAGCAGTACTTC; cdr3_aa: CASSQPLLDEQYF
d_call: .; v_call: TRBV4-2; clone_size: few; j_call: TRBJ2-4; cdr3_nt: TGTGCCAGCAGCCAAGATATGACAGGTCCCAAAAACATTCAGTACTTC; cdr3_aa: CASSQDMTGPKNIQYF
d_call: .; v_call: TRBV6-8; clone_size: .; j_call: TRBJ2-4; cdr3_nt: TGTGGCGGCACGGGGCTGTGTAGCAAAGATACTCAGTACTTC; cdr3_aa: CGGTGLCSKDTQYF
d_call: .; v_call: TRBV6-2/TRBV6-3; clone_size: few; j_call: TRBJ2-1; cdr3_nt: TGTGCCAGCAGCCTCCAAAGGGTTGGACCCTACAATGAGCAGTTCTTC; cdr3_aa: CASSLQRVGPYNEQFF
d_call: .; v_call: TRBV27; clone_size: .; j_call: TRBJ2-4; cdr3_nt: TGTGCCAGCAGGCTGCGAGCCACAGACATTCAGTATTTC; cdr3_aa: CASRLRATDIQYF
d_call: .; v_call: TRBV6-5; clone_size: .; j_call: TRBJ2-7; cdr3_nt: TGTGCCAGCAGTTACTTGATCTACGAGCAGTACTTC; cdr3_aa: CASSYLIYEQYF
d_call: .; v_call: TRBV6-1; clone_size: .; j_call: TRBJ2-1; cdr3_nt: TGTGCCAGCAGATCAAATGGGGAGCAGTTCTTC; cdr3_aa: CASRSNGEQFF
d_call: TRBD2; v_call: TRBV6-1; clone_size: .; j_call: TRBJ2-1; cdr3_nt: TGTGCCAGCACCCCTAGCGGGGGCTTCGGGGAGCAGTTCTTC; cdr3_aa: CASTPSGGFGEQFF
d_call: .; v_call: TRBV14; clone_size: .; j_call: TRBJ1-6; cdr3_nt: TGTGCCAGCAGCCAAGGCCGGGGTCAGGGATCCTATAATTCACCCCTCCACTTT; cdr3_aa: CASSQGRGQGSYNSPLHF
d_call: .; v_call: TRBV6-1; clone_size: .; j_call: TRBJ2-1; cdr3_nt: TGTGCCAGCAGGCCCCACACTAGCCACGATGAGCAGTTCTTC; cdr3_aa: CASRPHTSHDEQFF
d_call: .; v_call: TRBV11-3; clone_size: few; j_call: TRBJ2-4; cdr3_nt: TGTGCCACGGGGCTCGGAGTGAAAGATACGCAGTACTTC; cdr3_aa: CATGLGVKDTQYF
d_call: .; v_call: TRBV27; clone_size: .; j_call: TRBJ1-1; cdr3_nt: TGTGCCAGCAGCTGGAGGGGGAACACTGAAGCTTTCTTT; cdr3_aa: CASSWRGNTEAFF
d_call: .; v_call: TRBV3-1; clone_size: .; j_call: TRBJ2-2; cdr3_nt: TGTGCCAGCAGCCGTAAGACTATAGGGGAGCTGTTTTTT; cdr3_aa: CASSRKTIGELFF
d_call: TRBD2; v_call: TRBV7-2; clone_size: medium-sized; j_call: TRBJ2-1; cdr3_nt: TGTGCCAGCAGCTCTTCTAGCGGGCCTTACAATGAGCAGTTCTTC; cdr3_aa: CASSSSSGPYNEQFF
d_call: .; v_call: TRBV10-3; clone_size: .; j_call: TRBJ2-5; cdr3_nt: TGTGCGGCCAACGGGGGCGGAGACGGAGAGACCCAGTACTTC; cdr3_aa: CAANGGGDGETQYF
d_call: .; v_call: TRBV6-1; clone_size: .; j_call: TRBJ2-5; cdr3_nt: TGTGCCAGCAGTATTCAGGGGTTAGCAGAAGAGACCCAGTACTTC; cdr3_aa: CASSIQGLAEETQYF
d_call: .; v_call: TRBV6-1; clone_size: .; j_call: TRBJ2-3; cdr3_nt: TGTGCCAGCAGACCATACGATACGCAGTATTTT; cdr3_aa: CASRPYDTQYF